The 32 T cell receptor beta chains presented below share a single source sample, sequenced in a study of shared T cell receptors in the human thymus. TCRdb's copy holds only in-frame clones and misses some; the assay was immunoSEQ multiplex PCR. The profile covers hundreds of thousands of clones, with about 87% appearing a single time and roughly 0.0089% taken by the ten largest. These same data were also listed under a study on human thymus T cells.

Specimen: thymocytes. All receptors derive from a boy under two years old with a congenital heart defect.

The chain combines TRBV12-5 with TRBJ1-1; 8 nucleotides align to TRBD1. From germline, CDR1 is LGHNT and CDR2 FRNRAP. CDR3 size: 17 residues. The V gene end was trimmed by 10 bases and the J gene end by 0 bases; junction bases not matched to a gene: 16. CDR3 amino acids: CATGEDSGGRMNTEAFF. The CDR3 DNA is TGTGCTACCGGCGAAGACTCAGGGGGCCGGATGAACACTGAAGCTTTCTTT.

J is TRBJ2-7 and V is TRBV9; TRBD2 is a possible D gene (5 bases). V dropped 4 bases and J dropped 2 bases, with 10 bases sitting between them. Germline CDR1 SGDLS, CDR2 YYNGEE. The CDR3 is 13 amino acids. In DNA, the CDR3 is TGTGCCAGCAGCCCAGGACTGACCTACGAGCAGTACTTC. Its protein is CASSPGLTYEQYF.

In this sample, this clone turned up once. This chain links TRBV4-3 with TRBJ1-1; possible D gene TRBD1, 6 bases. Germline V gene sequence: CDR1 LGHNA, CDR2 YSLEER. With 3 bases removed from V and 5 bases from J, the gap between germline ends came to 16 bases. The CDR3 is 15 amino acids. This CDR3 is CASSHFLGGDTEAFF. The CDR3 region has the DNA TGCGCCAGCAGCCATTTTTTAGGGGGGGATACTGAAGCTTTCTTT.

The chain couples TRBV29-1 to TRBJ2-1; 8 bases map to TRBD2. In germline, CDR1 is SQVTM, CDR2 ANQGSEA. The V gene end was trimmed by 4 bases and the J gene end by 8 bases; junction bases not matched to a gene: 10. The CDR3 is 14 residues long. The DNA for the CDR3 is TGCAGCGTTGTGCGACTAGCGATAAGCGATGAGCAGTTCTTC. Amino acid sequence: CSVVRLAISDEQFF.

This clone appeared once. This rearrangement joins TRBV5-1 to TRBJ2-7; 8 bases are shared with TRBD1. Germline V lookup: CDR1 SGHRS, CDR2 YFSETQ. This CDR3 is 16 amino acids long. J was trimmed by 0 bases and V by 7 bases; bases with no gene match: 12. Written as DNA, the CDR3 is TGCGCCAGCTGTCCCGGGACAGGTCGGGTCTCCTACGAGCAGTACTTC. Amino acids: CASCPGTGRVSYEQYF.

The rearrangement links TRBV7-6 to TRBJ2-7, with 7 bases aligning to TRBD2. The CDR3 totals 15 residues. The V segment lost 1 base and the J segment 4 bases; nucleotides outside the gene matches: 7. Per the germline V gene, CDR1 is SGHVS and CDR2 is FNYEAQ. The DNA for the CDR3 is TGTGCCAGCAGCTTAGGGCCAGAGCGGGGTTACGAGCAGTACTTC. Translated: CASSLGPERGYEQYF.

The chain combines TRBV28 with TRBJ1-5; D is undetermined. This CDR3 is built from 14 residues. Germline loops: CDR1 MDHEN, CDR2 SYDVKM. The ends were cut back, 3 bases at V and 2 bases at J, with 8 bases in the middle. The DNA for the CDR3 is TGTGCCAGCAGTTTCAGGAGGCGCAATCAGCCCCAGCATTTT. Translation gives CASSFRRRNQPQHF.

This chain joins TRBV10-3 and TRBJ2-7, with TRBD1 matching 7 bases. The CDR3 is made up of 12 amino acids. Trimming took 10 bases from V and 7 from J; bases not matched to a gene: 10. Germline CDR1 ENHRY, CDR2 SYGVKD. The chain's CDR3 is CATRGQLNEQYF. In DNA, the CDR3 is TGTGCCACGAGGGGACAGCTCAATGAGCAGTACTTC.

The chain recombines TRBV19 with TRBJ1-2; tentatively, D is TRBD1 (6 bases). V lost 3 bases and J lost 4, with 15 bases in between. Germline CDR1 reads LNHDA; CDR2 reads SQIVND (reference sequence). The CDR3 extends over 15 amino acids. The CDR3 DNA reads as TGTGCCAGTAGTATCTCGGGGCAGGGGAGCTATGGCTACACCTTC. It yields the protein CASSISGQGSYGYTF.

CDR3 in amino acids: CASSLGAFGNTIYF. DNA for the CDR3: TGTGCCAGCAGCTTAGGGGCCTTCGGAAACACCATATATTTT. The J gene is TRBJ1-3, the V gene TRBV11-2, with unresolved D. The CDR3 is 14 residues long. The germline gives CDR1 SGHAT, CDR2 FQNNGV. Trimming removed 1 base at V and 4 bases at J, with 8 bases between.

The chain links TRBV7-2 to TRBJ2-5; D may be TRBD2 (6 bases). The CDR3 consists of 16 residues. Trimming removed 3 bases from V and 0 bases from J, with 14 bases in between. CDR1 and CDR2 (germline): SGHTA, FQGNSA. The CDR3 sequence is CASSFSGYRYQETQYF. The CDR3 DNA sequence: TGTGCCAGCAGCTTTAGCGGATACCGGTACCAAGAGACCCAGTACTTC.

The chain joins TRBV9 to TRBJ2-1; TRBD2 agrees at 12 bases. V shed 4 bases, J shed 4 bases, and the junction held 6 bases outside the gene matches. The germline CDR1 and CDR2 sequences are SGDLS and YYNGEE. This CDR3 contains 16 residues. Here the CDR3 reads CASSSSGGAGYNEQFF. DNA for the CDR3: TGTGCCAGCAGCTCTAGCGGGGGGGCGGGTTACAATGAGCAGTTCTTC. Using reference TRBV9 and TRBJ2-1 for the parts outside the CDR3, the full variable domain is DSGVTQTPKHLITATGQRVTLRCSPRSGDLSVYWYQQSLDQGLQFLIQYYNGEERAKGNILERFSAQQFPDLHSELNLSSLELGDSALYFCASSSSGGAGYNEQFFGPGTRLTVL.

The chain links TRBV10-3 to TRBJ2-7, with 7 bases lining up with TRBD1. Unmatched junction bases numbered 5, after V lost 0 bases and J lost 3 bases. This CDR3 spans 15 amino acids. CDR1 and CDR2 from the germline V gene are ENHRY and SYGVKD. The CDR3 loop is CAISESRGQIYEQYF. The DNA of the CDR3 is TGTGCCATCAGTGAGTCGAGGGGGCAGATCTACGAGCAGTACTTC.

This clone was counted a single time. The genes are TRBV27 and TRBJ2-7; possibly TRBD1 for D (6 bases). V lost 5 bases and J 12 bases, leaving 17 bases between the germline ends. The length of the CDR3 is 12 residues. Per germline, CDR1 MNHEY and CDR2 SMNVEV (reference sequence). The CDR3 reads CASSPTGTLRYF. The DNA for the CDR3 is TGTGCCAGCAGTCCCACGGGGACACTTCGGTACTTC.

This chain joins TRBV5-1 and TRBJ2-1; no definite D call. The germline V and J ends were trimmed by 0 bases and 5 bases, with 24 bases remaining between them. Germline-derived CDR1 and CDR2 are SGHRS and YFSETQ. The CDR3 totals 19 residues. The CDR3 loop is CASSLAEQIETNRNNEQFF. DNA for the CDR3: TGCGCCAGCAGCTTGGCCGAACAGATAGAGACAAACCGTAACAATGAGCAGTTCTTC.

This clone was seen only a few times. Written as DNA, the CDR3 is TGTGCCAGCAGGAGGGACAGCTCCAATCAGCCCCAGCATTTT. Amino acids: CASRRDSSNQPQHF. This rearrangement joins TRBV6-5 to TRBJ1-5; TRBD1 matches 7 bases. The junction had 5 bases not matched to a gene; V was cut back by 6 bases and J by 3 bases. Per the germline V gene, CDR1 is MNHEY and CDR2 is SVGAGI. The CDR3 covers 14 residues.

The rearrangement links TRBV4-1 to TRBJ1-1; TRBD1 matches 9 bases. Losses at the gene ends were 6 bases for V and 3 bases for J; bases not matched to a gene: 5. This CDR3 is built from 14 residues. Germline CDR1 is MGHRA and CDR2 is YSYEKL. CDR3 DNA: TGCGCCAGCAGACAGGGGGCGTTGGACACTGAAGCTTTCTTT. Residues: CASRQGALDTEAFF.

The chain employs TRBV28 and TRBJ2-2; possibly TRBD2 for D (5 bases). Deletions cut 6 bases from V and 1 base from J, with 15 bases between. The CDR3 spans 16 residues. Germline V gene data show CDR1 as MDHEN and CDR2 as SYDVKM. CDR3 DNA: TGTGCCAGCAGCCCCGAGGGCGGCTGGAACACCGGGGAGCTGTTTTTT. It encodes CASSPEGGWNTGELFF.

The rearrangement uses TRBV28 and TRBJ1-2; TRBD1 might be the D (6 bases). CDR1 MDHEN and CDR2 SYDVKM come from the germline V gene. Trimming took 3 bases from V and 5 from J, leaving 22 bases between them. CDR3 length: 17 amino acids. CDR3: CASSLGSGEGRQYGYTF. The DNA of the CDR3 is TGTGCCAGCAGTTTGGGGTCAGGGGAGGGGAGGCAGTATGGCTACACCTTC.

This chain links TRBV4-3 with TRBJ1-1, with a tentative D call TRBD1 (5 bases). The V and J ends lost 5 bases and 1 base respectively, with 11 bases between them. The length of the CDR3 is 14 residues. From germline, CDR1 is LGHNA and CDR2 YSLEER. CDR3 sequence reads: CASSSDTSNTEAFF. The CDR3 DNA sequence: TGCGCCAGCAGCTCGGACACTTCGAACACTGAAGCTTTCTTT.

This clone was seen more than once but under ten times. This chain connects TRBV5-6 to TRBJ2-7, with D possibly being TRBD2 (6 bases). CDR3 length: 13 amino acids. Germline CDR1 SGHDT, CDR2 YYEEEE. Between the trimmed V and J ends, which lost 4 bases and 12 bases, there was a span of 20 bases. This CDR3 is CASSLKGDLRGYF. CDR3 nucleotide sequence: TGTGCCAGCAGCCTCAAAGGGGACTTGCGAGGGTACTTC.

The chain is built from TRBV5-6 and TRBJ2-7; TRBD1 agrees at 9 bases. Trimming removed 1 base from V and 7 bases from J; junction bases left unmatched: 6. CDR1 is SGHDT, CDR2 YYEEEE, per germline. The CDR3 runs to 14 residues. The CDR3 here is CASSLPGTGIEQYF. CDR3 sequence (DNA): TGTGCCAGCAGCTTGCCGGGGACAGGGATAGAGCAGTACTTC.

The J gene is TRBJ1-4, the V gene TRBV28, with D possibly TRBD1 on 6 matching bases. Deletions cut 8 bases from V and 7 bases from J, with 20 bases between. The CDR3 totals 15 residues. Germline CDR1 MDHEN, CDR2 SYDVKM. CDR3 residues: CASSRGSGGGEKLFF. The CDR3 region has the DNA TGTGCCAGCTCTAGGGGGAGCGGGGGCGGTGAAAAACTGTTTTTT.

CDR3 DNA: TGTGCCAGTAGCACCCCGGGACAGGGGGCCGATTCACCCCTCCACTTT. This sequence encodes CASSTPGQGADSPLHF. The J gene is TRBJ1-6, the V gene TRBV19; 12 bases agree with TRBD1. Germline V CDR1 and CDR2: LNHDA, SQIVND (reference sequence). Losses at the gene ends were 6 bases for V and 8 bases for J; bases not matched to a gene: 8. This CDR3 spans 16 amino acids.

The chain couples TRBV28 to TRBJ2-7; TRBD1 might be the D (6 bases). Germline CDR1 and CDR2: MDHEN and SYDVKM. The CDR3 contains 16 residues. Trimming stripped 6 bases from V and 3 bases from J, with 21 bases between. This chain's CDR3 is CASSSNGPGANYEQYF. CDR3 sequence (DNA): TGTGCCAGCAGCTCCAACGGACCAGGGGCGAACTACGAGCAGTACTTC.

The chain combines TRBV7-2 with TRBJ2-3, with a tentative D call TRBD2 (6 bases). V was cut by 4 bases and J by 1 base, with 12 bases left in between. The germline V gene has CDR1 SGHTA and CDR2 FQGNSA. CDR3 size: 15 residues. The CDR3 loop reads CASSSTSIGTDTQYF. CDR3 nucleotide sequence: TGTGCCAGCAGCTCGACTAGTATTGGCACAGATACGCAGTATTTT.

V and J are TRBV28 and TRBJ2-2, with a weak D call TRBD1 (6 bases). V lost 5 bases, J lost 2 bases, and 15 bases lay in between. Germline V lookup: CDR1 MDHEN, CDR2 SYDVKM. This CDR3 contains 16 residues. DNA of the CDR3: TGTGCCAGCAGTGAATCCAGGGGAAGAAACACCGGGGAGCTGTTTTTT. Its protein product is CASSESRGRNTGELFF.

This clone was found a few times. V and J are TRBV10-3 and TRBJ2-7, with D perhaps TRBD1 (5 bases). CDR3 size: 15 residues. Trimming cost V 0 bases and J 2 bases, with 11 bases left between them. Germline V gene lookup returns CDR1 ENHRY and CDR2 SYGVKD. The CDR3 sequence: CAISESMAGTYEQYF. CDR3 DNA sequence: TGTGCCATCAGTGAGTCGATGGCAGGGACCTACGAGCAGTACTTC.

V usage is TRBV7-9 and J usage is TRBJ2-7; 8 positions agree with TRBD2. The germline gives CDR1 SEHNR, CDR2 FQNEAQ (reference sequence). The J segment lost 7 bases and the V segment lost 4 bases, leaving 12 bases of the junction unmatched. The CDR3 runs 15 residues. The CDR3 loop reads CASSSNERESGEQYF. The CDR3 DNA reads TGTGCCAGCAGCTCGAATGAGCGGGAGAGTGGGGAGCAGTACTTC.

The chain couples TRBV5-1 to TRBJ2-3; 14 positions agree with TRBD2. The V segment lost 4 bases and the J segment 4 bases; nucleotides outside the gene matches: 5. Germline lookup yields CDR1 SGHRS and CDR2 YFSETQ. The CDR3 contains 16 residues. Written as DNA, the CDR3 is TGCGCCAGCAGCACGACTAGCGGGAGGGCCCCAGATACGCAGTATTTT. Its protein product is CASSTTSGRAPDTQYF.

The CDR3 sequence is CSVDSRALAGVINEQFF. CDR3 nucleotides: TGCAGCGTTGATTCAAGGGCCCTAGCGGGGGTGATCAATGAGCAGTTCTTC. V gene TRBV29-1 combines with J gene TRBJ2-1; 10 bases are a match to TRBD2. The CDR3 consists of 17 residues. Germline V gives CDR1 SQVTM, CDR2 ANQGSEA. Trimming cost V 3 bases and J 6 bases; bases outside gene matches: 14.

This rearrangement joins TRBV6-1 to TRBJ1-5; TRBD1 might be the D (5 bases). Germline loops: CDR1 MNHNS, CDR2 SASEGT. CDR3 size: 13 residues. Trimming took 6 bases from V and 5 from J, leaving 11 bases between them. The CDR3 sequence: CASSLRRDQPQHF. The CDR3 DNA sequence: TGTGCCAGCAGCCTACGCAGGGATCAGCCCCAGCATTTT.